A single sample is the source of the 13 T cell receptor beta chains below, sequenced in a study of blood T cell repertoires in COVID-19. Method: immunoSEQ multiplex PCR; TCRdb's copy keeps in-frame clones and lacks some. The table has around 64,000 clones, 75% to 90% seen once. Sequenced input: peripheral blood. Receptors were obtained from a man between 50 and 59 years old with active COVID-19.

This clone has only one observation. The genes are TRBV7-3 and TRBJ2-5, with 8 bases fitting TRBD1. Germline values: CDR1 SGHTA, CDR2 FQGTGA. The CDR3 sequence is 15 residues long. The V and J ends lost 5 bases and 3 bases, in that order; junction bases with no gene match: 8. The CDR3 loop reads CASSRLGTGKETQYF. In DNA form, the CDR3 reads TGTGCCAGCAGCCGCCTAGGGACAGGCAAAGAGACCCAGTACTTC.

The chain recombines TRBV19 with TRBJ1-5, with 10 bases identical to TRBD1. Germline values: CDR1 LNHDA, CDR2 SQIVND (reference sequence). This CDR3 region has 16 residues. Trimming cost V 5 bases and J 3 bases; bases outside gene matches: 7. Written as DNA, the CDR3 is TGTGCCAGTAGTCCTAGGACAGGGGGGAACAATCAGCCCCAGCATTTT. Amino acids: CASSPRTGGNNQPQHF.

This clone was counted a single time. This chain joins TRBV19 and TRBJ1-1; TRBD1 matches 9 bases. The germline V gene has CDR1 LNHDA and CDR2 SQIVND (reference sequence). V lost 6 bases and J lost 6; bases outside the gene matches: 11. This CDR3 has 15 amino acids. The CDR3 loop is CASRDRGRSFAEAFF. The DNA for the CDR3 is TGTGCCAGTAGGGACAGGGGTCGATCTTTCGCTGAAGCTTTCTTT. Full variable domain (remainder filled in from reference TRBV19 and TRBJ1-1): DGGITQSPKYLFRKEGQNVTLSCEQNLNHDAMYWYRQDPGQGLRLIYYSQIVNDFQKGDIAEGYSVSREKKESFPLTVTSAQKNPTAFYLCASRDRGRSFAEAFFGQGTRLTVV.

This chain links TRBV6-2 or TRBV6-3 with TRBJ2-3; D is possibly TRBD2 (5 bases). V lost 2 bases and J lost 6, with 18 bases in between. The V gene's germline CDR1 is MNHEY and CDR2 SVGEGT. The CDR3 contains 16 residues. CDR3 loop: CASSYEVGARMDTQYF. CDR3 sequence (DNA): TGTGCCAGCAGTTACGAGGTGGGAGCTAGAATGGATACGCAGTATTTT.

The CDR3 here is CASSQGTVSYNEQFF. CDR3 nucleotide sequence: TGTGCCAGCAGCCAAGGGACAGTCTCCTACAATGAGCAGTTCTTC. This sequence joins TRBV14 and TRBJ2-1, with a tentative D call TRBD1 (6 bases). Germline CDR1 reads SGHDN; CDR2 reads FVKESK. The CDR3 spans 15 residues. V lost 1 base to trimming and J lost 0 bases, with 7 bases between them.

This chain uses TRBV6-5 with TRBJ2-7; 11 bases align to TRBD2. CDR1 is MNHEY, CDR2 SVGAGI, per germline. V lost 0 bases, J lost 2 bases, and 3 bases stayed unmatched. This CDR3 has 16 residues. The CDR3 bases are TGTGCCAGCAGTTACTCTAGCGGGAGGGCCACCTACGAGCAGTACTTC. It codes for CASSYSSGRATYEQYF.

The V call is TRBV7-9, the J call TRBJ1-4, with no clear D. The V gene lost 5 bases and the J gene lost 8 bases, with 9 bases spanning the gap. Germline assignment: CDR1 SEHNR and CDR2 FQNEAQ (reference sequence). CDR3 length: 12 amino acids. CDR3 nucleotides: TGTGCCAGCAGCCCTAATCCCGAAAAACTGTTTTTT. Residues: CASSPNPEKLFF.

This clone showed up just once. This rearrangement joins TRBV28 to TRBJ2-5; TRBD1 is a possible D gene (5 bases). CDR1 MDHEN and CDR2 SYDVKM come from the germline V gene. This CDR3 comprises 14 residues. Deletions cut 4 bases from V and 0 bases from J, with 9 bases between. CDR3 protein: CASSSTVYQETQYF. The CDR3 nucleotides read TGTGCCAGCAGTTCGACAGTTTACCAAGAGACCCAGTACTTC.

The chain has TRBV5-1 and TRBJ1-1; 9 positions match TRBD1. The CDR3 covers 14 residues. Trimming cost V 6 bases and J 5 bases; bases outside gene matches: 8. Germline V gene sequence: CDR1 SGHRS, CDR2 YFSETQ. CDR3 sequence (DNA): TGCGCCAGCACCGAGACAGGGGGTAGTACTGAAGCTTTCTTT. Translating gives CASTETGGSTEAFF.

The gene calls are TRBV18 and TRBJ1-2, with D possibly TRBD1 on 5 matching bases. CDR3 length: 17 amino acids. Germline V gives CDR1 KGHSH, CDR2 LQKENI. Deletions cut 3 bases from V and 7 bases from J, with 24 bases between. CDR3 DNA sequence: TGTGCCAGCTCACCTTCGGCGGCCGGGGGTGGCCTAGGTGGCTACACCTTC. Encoded protein: CASSPSAAGGGLGGYTF.

This chain connects TRBV27 to TRBJ2-1, with D possibly TRBD1 on 6 matching bases. Trimming removed 2 bases at V and 6 bases at J, with 8 bases between. The CDR3 sequence is 13 residues long. Looked up from germline, CDR1 is MNHEY and CDR2 is SMNVEV (reference sequence). For the CDR3, the DNA is TGTGCCAGCAGTTTAGGGGGCTCCAATGAGCAGTTCTTC. Translation: CASSLGGSNEQFF.

The DNA for the CDR3 is TGTGCCACCAGTGACCCCAAGACAGCCAACTATGGCTACACCTTC. Amino acid sequence: CATSDPKTANYGYTF. The V gene is TRBV24-1, the J gene TRBJ1-2, with D perhaps TRBD1 (5 bases). The CDR3 loop spans 15 amino acids. CDR1 KGHDR and CDR2 SFDVKD come from the germline V gene. The germline V and J ends were trimmed by 4 bases and 2 bases, with 13 bases remaining between them.

This rearrangement joins TRBV4-3 to TRBJ2-2; the D gene is possibly TRBD2 (6 bases). This CDR3 has 14 residues. The V end lost 5 bases, the J end lost 5 bases, and 12 bases lay between the germline ends. Germline V gives CDR1 LGHNA, CDR2 YSLEER. CDR3 sequence: CASSGGAGTGELFF. The CDR3 region has the DNA TGCGCCAGCAGCGGAGGGGCCGGGACCGGGGAGCTGTTTTTT.